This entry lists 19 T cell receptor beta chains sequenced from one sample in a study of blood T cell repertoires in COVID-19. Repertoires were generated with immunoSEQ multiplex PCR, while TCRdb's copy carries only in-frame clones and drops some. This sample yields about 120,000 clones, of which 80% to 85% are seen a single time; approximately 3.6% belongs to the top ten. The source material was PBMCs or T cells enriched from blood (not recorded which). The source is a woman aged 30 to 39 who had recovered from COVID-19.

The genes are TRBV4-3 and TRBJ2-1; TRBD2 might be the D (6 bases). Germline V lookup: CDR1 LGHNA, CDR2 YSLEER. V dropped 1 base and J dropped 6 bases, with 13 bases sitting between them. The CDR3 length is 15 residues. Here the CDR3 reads CASSQGLVFVNEQFF. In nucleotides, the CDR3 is TGCGCCAGCAGCCAAGGACTAGTGTTTGTCAATGAGCAGTTCTTC.

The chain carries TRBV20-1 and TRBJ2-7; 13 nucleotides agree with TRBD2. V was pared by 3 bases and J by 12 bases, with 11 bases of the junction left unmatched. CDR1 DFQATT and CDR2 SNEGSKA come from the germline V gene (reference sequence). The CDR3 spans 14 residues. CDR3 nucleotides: TGCAGTGCTAGTGCCGGGACTAGCGGGGTTTTGGCGTACTTC. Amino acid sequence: CSASAGTSGVLAYF.

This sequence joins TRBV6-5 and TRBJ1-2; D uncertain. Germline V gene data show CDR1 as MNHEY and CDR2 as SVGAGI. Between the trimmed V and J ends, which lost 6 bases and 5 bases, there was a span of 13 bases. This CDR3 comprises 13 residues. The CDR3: CASRPPGSYGYTF. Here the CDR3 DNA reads TGTGCCAGCAGACCTCCCGGGTCATATGGCTACACCTTC.

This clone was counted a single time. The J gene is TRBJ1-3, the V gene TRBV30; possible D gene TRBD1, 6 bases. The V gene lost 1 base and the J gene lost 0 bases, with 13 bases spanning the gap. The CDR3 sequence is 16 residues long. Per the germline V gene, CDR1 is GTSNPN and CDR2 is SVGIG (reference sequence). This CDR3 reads CAWSAGQPHSGNTIYF. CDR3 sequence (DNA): TGTGCCTGGAGTGCAGGACAGCCACACTCTGGAAACACCATATATTTT.

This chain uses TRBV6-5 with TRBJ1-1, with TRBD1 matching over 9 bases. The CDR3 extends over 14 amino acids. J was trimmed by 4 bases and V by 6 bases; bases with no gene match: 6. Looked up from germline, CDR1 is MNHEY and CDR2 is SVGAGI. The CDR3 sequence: CASRKQTGGTEAFF. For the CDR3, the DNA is TGTGCCAGCAGGAAACAGACAGGGGGCACTGAAGCTTTCTTT.

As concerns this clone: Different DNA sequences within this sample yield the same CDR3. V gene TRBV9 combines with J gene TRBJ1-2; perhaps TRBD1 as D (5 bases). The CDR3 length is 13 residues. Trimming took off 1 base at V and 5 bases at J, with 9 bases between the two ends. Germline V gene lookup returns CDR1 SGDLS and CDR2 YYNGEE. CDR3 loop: CASSVRQGYGYTF. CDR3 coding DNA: TGTGCCAGCAGCGTACGTCAGGGTTATGGCTACACCTTC.

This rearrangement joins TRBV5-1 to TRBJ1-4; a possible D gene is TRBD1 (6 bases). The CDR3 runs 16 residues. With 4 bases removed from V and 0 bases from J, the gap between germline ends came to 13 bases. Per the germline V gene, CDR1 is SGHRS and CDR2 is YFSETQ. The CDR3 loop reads CASSPTGPPTNEKLFF. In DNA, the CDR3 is TGCGCCAGCAGCCCCACAGGGCCACCAACTAATGAAAAACTGTTTTTT.

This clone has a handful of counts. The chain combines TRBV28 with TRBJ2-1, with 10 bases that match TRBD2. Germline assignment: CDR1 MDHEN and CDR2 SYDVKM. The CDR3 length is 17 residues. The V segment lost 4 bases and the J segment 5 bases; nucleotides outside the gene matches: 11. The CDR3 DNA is TGTGCCAGCAGTTCTTACCTGGGGCTAGCGGGAGACAATGAGCAGTTCTTC. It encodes CASSSYLGLAGDNEQFF. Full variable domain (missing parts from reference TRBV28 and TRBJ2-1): DVKVTQSSRYLVKRTGEKVFLECVQDMDHENMFWYRQDPGLGLRLIYFSYDVKMKEKGDIPEGYSVSREKKERFSLILESASTNQTSMYLCASSSYLGLAGDNEQFFGPGTRLTVL.

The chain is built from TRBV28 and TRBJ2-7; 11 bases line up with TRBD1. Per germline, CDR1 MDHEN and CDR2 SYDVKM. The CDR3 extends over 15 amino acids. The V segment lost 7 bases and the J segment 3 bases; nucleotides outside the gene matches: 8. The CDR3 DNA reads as TGTGCCAGCACCCCCCTTGGGACAGGGGGCTACGAGCAGTACTTC. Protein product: CASTPLGTGGYEQYF.

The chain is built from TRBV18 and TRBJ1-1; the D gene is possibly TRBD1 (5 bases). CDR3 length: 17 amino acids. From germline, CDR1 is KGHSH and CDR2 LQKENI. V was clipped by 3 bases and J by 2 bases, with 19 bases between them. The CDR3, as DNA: TGTGCCAGCTCACCCGGGCCCCCAGGGCGGACAAACACTGAAGCTTTCTTT. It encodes CASSPGPPGRTNTEAFF.

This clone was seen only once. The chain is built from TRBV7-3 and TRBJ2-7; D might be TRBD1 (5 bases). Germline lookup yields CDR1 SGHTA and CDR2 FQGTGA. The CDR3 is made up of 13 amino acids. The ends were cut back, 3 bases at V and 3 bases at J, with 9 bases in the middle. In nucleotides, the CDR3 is TGTGCCAGCAGCTTTCCAGGGTACTACGAGCAGTACTTC. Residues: CASSFPGYYEQYF.

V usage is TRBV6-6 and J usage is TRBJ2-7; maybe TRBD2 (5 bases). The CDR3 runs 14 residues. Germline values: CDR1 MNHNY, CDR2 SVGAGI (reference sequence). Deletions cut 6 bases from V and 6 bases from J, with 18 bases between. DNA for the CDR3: TGTGCCAGCAGAAGCTCAGGTGAGGGTAGCGAGCAGTACTTC. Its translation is CASRSSGEGSEQYF.

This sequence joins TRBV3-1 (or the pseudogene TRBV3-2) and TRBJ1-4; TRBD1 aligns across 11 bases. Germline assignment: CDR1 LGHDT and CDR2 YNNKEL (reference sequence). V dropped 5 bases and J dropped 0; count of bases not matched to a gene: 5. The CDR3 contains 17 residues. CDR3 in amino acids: CASSDGQGASTNEKLFF. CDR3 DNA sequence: TGTGCCAGCAGCGACGGACAGGGGGCGTCAACTAATGAAAAACTGTTTTTT.

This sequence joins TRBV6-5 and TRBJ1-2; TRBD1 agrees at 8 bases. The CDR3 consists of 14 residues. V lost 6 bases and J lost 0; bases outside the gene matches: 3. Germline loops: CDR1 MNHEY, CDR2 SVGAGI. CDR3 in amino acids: CASSRTGTNYGYTF. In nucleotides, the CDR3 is TGTGCCAGCAGCAGGACAGGGACTAACTATGGCTACACCTTC.

The CDR3 nucleotides are TGTGCCAGCAGCCCAATAAGAGGGACAGGGGATTCACCCCTCCACTTT. It codes for CASSPIRGTGDSPLHF. The chain is built from TRBV7-9 and TRBJ1-6, with 10 bases identical to TRBD1. The junction had 9 bases not matched to a gene; V was cut back by 5 bases and J by 8 bases. Germline CDR1 and CDR2: SEHNR and FQNEAQ (reference sequence). The CDR3 is 16 amino acids.

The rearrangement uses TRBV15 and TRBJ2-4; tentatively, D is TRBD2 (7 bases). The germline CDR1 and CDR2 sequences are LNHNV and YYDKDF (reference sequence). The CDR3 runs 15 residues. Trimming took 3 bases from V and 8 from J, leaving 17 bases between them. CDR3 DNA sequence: TGTGCCACCAGCAGCTCGAGGGGGGGATTTGACATTCAGTACTTC. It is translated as CATSSSRGGFDIQYF.

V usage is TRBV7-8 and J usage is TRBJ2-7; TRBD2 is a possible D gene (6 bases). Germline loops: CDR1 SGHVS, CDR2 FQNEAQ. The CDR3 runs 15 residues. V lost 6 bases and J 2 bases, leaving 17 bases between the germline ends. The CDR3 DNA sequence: TGTGCCAGCAGATCCTACCGGGACTCCACCTACGAGCAGTACTTC. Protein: CASRSYRDSTYEQYF.

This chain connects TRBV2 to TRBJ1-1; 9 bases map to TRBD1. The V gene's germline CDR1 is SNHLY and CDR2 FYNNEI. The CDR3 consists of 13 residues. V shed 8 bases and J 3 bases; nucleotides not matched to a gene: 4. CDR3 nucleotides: TGTGCCAGCGGCCGGGACAGGGACACTGAAGCTTTCTTT. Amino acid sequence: CASGRDRDTEAFF. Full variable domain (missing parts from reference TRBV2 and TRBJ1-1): EPEVTQTPSHQVTQMGQEVILRCVPISNHLYFYWYRQILGQKVEFLVSFYNNEISEKSEIFDDQFSVERPDGSNFTLKIRSTKLEDSAMYFCASGRDRDTEAFFGQGTRLTVV.

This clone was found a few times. The CDR3, as DNA: TGTGCCTGGAGCCGCTCCGGGACAGGGGAAACGAAACTGTTTTTT. Translation: CAWSRSGTGETKLFF. The chain is built from TRBV30 and TRBJ1-4, with TRBD1 matching over 10 bases. The V segment lost 3 bases and the J segment 11 bases; nucleotides outside the gene matches: 12. CDR1 and CDR2 (germline): GTSNPN, SVGIG (reference sequence). CDR3 size: 15 residues. The whole variable domain, remainder taken from reference TRBV30 and TRBJ1-4, is SQTIHQWPATLVQPVGSPLSLECTVEGTSNPNLYWYRQAAGRGLQLLFYSVGIGQISSEVPQNLSASRPQDRQFILSSKKLLLSDSGFYLCAWSRSGTGETKLFFGSGTQLSVL.